The 13 T cell receptor beta chains listed next were all sequenced from one sample in a study of OX40 agonist ivuxolimab in advanced cancers. Clones were sequenced by immunoSEQ multiplex PCR, and TCRdb holds only the in-frame ones, with some missing. The repertoire holds about 58,000 clones, with approximately 86% as singletons. The sample in question was CD4+ or CD8+ T cells sorted from blood, obtained in a trial of the OX40 agonist ivuxolimab. The receptors stem from an adult with an advanced solid tumor such as melanoma, head and neck, liver or kidney cancer.

This chain uses TRBV2 with TRBJ1-2, with TRBD1 matching over 7 bases. V lost 5 bases and J lost 4; bases outside the gene matches: 7. The germline V gene encodes CDR1 SNHLY and CDR2 FYNNEI. The CDR3 spans 14 residues. CDR3 coding DNA: TGTGCCAGCAGTCTGGACAGGCGCCGCTATGGCTACACCTTC. This gives the protein CASSLDRRRYGYTF.

The V and J genes are TRBV7-2 and TRBJ2-7; 9 bases fit TRBD1. The V and J ends lost 5 bases and 0 bases, in that order; junction bases with no gene match: 5. CDR3 length: 15 residues. Germline V gene sequence: CDR1 SGHTA, CDR2 FQGNSA. The CDR3 DNA reads as TGTGCCAGCAGCCCCGGGACAGGGTTCTCCTACGAGCAGTACTTC. It is translated as CASSPGTGFSYEQYF.

The chain is built from TRBV5-6 and TRBJ2-5; 9 bases agree with TRBD2. The ends lost 6 bases at V and 5 bases at J; junction bases unmatched: 8. The CDR3 loop spans 14 amino acids. In germline, CDR1 is SGHDT, CDR2 YYEEEE. CDR3 DNA sequence: TGTGCCAGCACCCGCGGGGGGGCCGGGGAGACCCAGTACTTC. It translates to CASTRGGAGETQYF. The full variable domain, completed using reference TRBV5-6 and TRBJ2-5, is DAGVTQSPTHLIKTRGQQVTLRCSPKSGHDTVSWYQQALGQGPQFIFQYYEEEERQRGNFPDRFSGHQFPNYSSELNVNALLLGDSALYLCASTRGGAGETQYFGPGTRLLVL.

The chain joins TRBV15 to TRBJ1-2, with 10 bases that match TRBD1. The CDR3 has 17 amino acids. With 3 bases clipped from V and 8 bases from J, the junction kept 15 bases outside the gene matches. Germline values: CDR1 LNHNV, CDR2 YYDKDF (reference sequence). The CDR3 nucleotides read TGTGCCACCAGCAGGCCGGGACAGGGGCCCCTAACGAGGGGCTACACCTTC. Amino acid sequence: CATSRPGQGPLTRGYTF.

The chain is built from TRBV18 and TRBJ1-2; possibly TRBD1 for D (5 bases). The V end lost 4 bases, the J end lost 8 bases, and 23 bases lay between the germline ends. The CDR3 sequence is 16 residues long. CDR1 and CDR2 from the germline V gene are KGHSH and LQKENI. CDR3 sequence reads: CASSLSQAQISPGYTF. In DNA, the CDR3 is TGTGCCAGCTCACTATCACAGGCTCAGATATCCCCCGGCTACACCTTC.

The chain carries TRBV5-8 and TRBJ1-5, with a weak D call TRBD1 (6 bases). The CDR3 runs 18 residues. Trimming removed 3 bases from V and 0 bases from J, with 19 bases in between. CDR1 is SGHTS, CDR2 YDEGEE, per germline. CDR3 amino acids: CASSSSQTGIYSNQPQHF. CDR3 coding DNA: TGTGCCAGCAGCTCTTCGCAGACAGGAATTTATAGCAATCAGCCCCAGCATTTT.

The V call is TRBV5-1, the J call TRBJ1-4; 7 bases align to TRBD1. This CDR3 has 16 amino acids. V shed 4 bases, J shed 11 bases, and the junction held 17 bases outside the gene matches. The germline V gene has CDR1 SGHRS and CDR2 YFSETQ. The CDR3 region is CASSPGGAGGTQKLFF. The DNA of the CDR3 is TGCGCCAGCAGCCCCGGGGGTGCAGGGGGGACTCAGAAACTGTTTTTT.

V gene TRBV5-1 combines with J gene TRBJ2-1, with TRBD2 matching over 10 bases. V was pared by 7 bases and J by 3 bases, with 13 bases of the junction left unmatched. Germline lookup yields CDR1 SGHRS and CDR2 YFSETQ. The CDR3 consists of 17 residues. The CDR3 coding sequence is TGCGCCAGCCGGGAGGGTCTAGCGGGGGTGGGCTACAATGAGCAGTTCTTC. It translates to CASREGLAGVGYNEQFF.

For this clone: The same CDR3 arises from other DNA sequences in this sample as well. The genes are TRBV18 and TRBJ1-6, with 7 nucleotides matching TRBD1. The trim removed 4 bases at V and 1 base at J, leaving 1 base unmatched. The CDR3 is made up of 15 amino acids. Germline CDR1 KGHSH, CDR2 LQKENI. CDR3 coding DNA: TGTGCCAGCTCACTACAGGGGTCCTATAATTCACCCCTCCACTTT. Translated: CASSLQGSYNSPLHF.

This clone has just one count. The genes are TRBV15 and TRBJ2-2; TRBD1 agrees at 8 bases. V lost 8 bases to trimming and J lost 0 bases; unmatched junction nucleotides: 8. The CDR3 is made up of 16 amino acids. Germline V gives CDR1 LNHNV, CDR2 YYDKDF (reference sequence). CDR3 amino acids: CATRPTGAANTGELFF. In DNA, the CDR3 is TGTGCCACCCGGCCGACAGGGGCCGCGAACACCGGGGAGCTGTTTTTT.

CDR3 nucleotides: TGTGCCAGCAGCCCACAGGGCTATCAGCCCCAGCATTTT. Translating gives CASSPQGYQPQHF. This chain joins TRBV7-2 and TRBJ1-5, with a tentative D call TRBD1 (6 bases). Germline CDR1 reads SGHTA; CDR2 reads FQGNSA. CDR3 length: 13 residues. V was clipped by 5 bases and J by 5 bases, with 10 bases between them.

The chain links TRBV6-5 to TRBJ1-6, with 7 bases fitting TRBD1. Germline V CDR1 and CDR2: MNHEY, SVGAGI. Trimming took 8 bases from V and 9 from J; bases not matched to a gene: 7. The CDR3 runs to 13 residues. CDR3 in DNA: TGTGCCAGCCAACAGGGGTGGGGTTCACCCCTCCACTTT. Amino acid sequence: CASQQGWGSPLHF.

The chain recombines TRBV19 with TRBJ2-2, with D unclear. CDR1 is LNHDA, CDR2 SQIVND, per germline (reference sequence). Deletions cut 5 bases from V and 5 bases from J, with 12 bases between. CDR3 length: 14 residues. The CDR3 coding sequence is TGTGCCAGTAGTTCCGCGCTTGGGACCGGGGAGCTGTTTTTT. It yields the protein CASSSALGTGELFF.